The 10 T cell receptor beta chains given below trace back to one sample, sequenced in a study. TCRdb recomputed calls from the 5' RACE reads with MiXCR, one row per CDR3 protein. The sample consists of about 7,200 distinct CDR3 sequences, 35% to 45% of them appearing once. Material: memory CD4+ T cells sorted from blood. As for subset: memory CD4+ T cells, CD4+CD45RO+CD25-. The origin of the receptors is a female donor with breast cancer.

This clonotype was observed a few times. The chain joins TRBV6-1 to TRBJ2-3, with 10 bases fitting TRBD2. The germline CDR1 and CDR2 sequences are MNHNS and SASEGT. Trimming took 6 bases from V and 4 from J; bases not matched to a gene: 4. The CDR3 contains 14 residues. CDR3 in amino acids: CASRPGLAADTQYF. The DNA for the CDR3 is TGTGCCAGCAGACCTGGACTAGCGGCAGATACGCAGTATTTT.

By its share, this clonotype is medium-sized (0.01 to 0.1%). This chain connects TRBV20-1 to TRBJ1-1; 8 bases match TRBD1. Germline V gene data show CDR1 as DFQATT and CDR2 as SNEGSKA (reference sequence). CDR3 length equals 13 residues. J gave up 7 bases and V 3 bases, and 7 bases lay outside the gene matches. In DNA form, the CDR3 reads TGCAGTGCTAGGACTCCAGGGGGCCGTGAAGCTTTCTTT. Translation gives CSARTPGGREAFF.

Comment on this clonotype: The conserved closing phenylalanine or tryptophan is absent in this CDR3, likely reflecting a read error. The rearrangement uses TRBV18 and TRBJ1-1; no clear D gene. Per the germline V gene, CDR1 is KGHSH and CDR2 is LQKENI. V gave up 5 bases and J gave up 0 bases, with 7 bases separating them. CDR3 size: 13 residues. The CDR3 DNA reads TGTGCCAGCTCAAGGGATTTGAACACTGAAGCTTTCTCT. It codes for CASSRDLNTEAFS.

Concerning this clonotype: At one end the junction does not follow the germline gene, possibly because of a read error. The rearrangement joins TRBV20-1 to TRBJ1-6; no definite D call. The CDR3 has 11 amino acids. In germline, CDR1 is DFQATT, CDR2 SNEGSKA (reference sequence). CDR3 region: CSAGPYSPPHF. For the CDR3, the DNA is TGCAGTGCTGGTCCCTATTCACCCCCCCACTTT.

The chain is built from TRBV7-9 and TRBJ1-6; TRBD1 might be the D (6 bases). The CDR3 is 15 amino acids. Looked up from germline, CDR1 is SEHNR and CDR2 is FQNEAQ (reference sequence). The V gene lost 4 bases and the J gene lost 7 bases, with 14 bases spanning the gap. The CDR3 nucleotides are TGTGCCAGCAGCTCGGTCCAGGGGAGGAATTCACCCCTCCACTTT. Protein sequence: CASSSVQGRNSPLHF.

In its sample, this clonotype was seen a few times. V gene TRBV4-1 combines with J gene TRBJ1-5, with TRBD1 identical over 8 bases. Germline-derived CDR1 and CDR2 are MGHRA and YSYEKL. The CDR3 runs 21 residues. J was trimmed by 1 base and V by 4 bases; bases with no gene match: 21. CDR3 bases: TGCGCCAGCAGCCCGCACCCGGTAAGACGGACAGGGACGGGGAGCAATCAGCCCCAGCATTTT. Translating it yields CASSPHPVRRTGTGSNQPQHF.

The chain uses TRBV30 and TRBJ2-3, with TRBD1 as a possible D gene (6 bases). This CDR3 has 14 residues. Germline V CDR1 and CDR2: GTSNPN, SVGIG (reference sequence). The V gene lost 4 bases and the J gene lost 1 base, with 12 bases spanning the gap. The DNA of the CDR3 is TGTGCCTGGACAATTGGGGGCGGCACAGATACGCAGTATTTT. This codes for CAWTIGGGTDTQYF.

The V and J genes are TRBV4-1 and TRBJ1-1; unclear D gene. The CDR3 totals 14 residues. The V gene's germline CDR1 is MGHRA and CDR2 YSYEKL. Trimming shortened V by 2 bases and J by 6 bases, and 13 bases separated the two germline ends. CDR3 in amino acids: CASSQLTGRAEAFF. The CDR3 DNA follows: TGCGCCAGCAGCCAACTAACTGGGAGGGCTGAAGCTTTCTTT.

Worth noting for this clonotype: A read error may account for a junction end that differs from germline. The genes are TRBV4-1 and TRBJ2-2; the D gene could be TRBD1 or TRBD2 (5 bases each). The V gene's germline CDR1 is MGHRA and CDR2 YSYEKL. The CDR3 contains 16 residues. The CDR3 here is CASSQGGVLNTGELVF. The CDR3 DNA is TGCGCCAGCAGCCAAGGAGGGGTGCTGAACACCGGGGAGCTGGTTTTT.

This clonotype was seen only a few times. CDR3 coding DNA: TGTGCCAGCAGTTTAAGGGGTGGAGTTATCTATGGCTACACCTTC. Its protein is CASSLRGGVIYGYTF. V usage is TRBV12-3 or TRBV12-4 and J usage is TRBJ1-2, with D perhaps matching TRBD1 (5 bases). The CDR3 is made up of 15 amino acids. Deletions cut 2 bases from V and 4 bases from J, with 14 bases between.